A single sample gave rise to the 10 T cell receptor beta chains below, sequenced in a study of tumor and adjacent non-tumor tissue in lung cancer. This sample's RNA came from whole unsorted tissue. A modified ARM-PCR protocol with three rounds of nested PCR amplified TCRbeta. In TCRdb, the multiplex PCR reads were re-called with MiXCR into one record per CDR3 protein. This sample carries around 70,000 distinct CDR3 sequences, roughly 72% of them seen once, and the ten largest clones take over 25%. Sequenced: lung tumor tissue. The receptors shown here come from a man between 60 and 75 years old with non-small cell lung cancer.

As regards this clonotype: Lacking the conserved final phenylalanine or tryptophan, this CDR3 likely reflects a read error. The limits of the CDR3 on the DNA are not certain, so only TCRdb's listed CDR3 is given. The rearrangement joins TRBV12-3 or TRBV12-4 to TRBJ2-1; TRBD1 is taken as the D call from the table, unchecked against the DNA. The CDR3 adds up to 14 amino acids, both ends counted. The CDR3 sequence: CASSLGPTYNEHFL.

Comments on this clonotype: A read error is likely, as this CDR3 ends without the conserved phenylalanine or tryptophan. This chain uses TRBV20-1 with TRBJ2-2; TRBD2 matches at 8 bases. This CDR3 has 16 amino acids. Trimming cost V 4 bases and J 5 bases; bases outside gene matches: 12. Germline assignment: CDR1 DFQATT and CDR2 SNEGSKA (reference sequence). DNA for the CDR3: TGCAGTGCTACTTTAACGGGGGGGCCGGAGACCGGGGAGCTGTTTTCT. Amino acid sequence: CSATLTGGPETGELFS.

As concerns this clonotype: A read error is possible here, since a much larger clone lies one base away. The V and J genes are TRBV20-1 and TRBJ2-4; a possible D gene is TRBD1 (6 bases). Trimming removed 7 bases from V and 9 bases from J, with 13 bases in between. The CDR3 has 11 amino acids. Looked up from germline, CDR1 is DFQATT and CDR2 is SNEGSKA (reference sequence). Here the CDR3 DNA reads TGCAGTGTTTACAGGGTTGGCATTCAGTACTTC. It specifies CSVYRVGIQYF.

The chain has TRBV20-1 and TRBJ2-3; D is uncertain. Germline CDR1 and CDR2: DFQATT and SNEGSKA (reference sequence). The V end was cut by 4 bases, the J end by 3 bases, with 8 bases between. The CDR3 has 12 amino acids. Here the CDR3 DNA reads TGCAGTGCTATCGCTAGTACAGATACGCAGTATTTT. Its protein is CSAIASTDTQYF.

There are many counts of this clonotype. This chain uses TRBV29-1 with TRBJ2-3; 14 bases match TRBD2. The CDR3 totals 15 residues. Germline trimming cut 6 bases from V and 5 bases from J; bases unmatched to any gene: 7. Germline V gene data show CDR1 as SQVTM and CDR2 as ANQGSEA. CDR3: CSVMGLAGVGDTQYF. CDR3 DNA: TGCAGCGTCATGGGACTAGCGGGAGTAGGAGATACGCAGTATTTT.

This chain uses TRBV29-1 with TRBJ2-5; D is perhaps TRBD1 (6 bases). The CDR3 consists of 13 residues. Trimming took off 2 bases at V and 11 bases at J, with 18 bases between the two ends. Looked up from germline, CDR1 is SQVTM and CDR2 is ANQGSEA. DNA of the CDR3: TGCAGCGTTGAAACAGGTGTACATGGGACACAGTACTTC. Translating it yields CSVETGVHGTQYF. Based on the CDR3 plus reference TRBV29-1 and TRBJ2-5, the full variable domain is SAVISQKPSRDICQRGTSLTIQCQVDSQVTMMFWYRQQPGQSLTLIATANQGSEATYESGFVIDKFPISRPNLTFSTLTVSNMSPEDSSIYLCSVETGVHGTQYFGPGTRLLVL.

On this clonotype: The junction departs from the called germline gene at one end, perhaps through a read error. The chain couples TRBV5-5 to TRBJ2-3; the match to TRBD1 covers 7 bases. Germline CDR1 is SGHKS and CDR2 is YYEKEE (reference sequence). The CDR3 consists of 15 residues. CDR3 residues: CASSWWGQRPDMQYF. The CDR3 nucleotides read TGTGCCAGCAGCTGGTGGGGACAGCGGCCAGATATGCAGTATTTT.

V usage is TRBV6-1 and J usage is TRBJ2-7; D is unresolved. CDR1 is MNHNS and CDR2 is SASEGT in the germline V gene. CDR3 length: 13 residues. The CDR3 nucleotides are TGTGGAAGCAGTGAAGGGCGGCTCCTCGAGCAGTACTTC. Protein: CGSSEGRLLEQYF.

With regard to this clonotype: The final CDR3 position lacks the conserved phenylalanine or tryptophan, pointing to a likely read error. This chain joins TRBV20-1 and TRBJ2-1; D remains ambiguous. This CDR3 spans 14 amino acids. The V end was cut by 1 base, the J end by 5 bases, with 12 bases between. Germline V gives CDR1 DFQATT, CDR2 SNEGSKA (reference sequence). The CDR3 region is CSARGQRIHNEQFV. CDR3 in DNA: TGCAGTGCTAGAGGGCAGCGCATCCACAATGAGCAGTTCGTC.

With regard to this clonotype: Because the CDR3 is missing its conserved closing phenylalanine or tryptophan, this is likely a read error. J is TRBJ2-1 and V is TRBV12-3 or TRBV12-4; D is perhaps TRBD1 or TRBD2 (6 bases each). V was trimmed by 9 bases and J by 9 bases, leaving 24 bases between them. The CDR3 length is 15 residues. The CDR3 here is CASSATGRVGGEQFL. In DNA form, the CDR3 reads TGTGCCAGTAGCGCGACAGGTCGGGTCGGGGGTGAGCAGTTCCTC.